What follows describes a single T cell receptor (beta chain). This CDR3 is also generated by other DNA sequences in the sample. Per the study methods: By means of reference gene primer amplification, nucleated cell counts were estimated. TCRdb keeps only in-frame clones here, not all; method: immunoSEQ multiplex PCR. The D gene and trimming were derived from the DNA, and the V and J assignments and clone size from that table. Of about 250,000 clones in the sample, about 85% are singletons; the top ten hold around 1%. These data originate in a study of blood T cell repertoires in COVID-19. Overall study context: The United States, Italy and Spain were the sources of the acute and convalescent COVID-19 samples.

The CDR3 loop spans 14 amino acids. Trimming shortened V by 3 bases and J by 4 bases, and 10 bases separated the two germline ends. Germline CDR1 KGHSH, CDR2 LQKENI. This clonotype was sampled from a human donor with COVID-19, enrolled during active disease. The donor label of this sample is uncertain. The sequencing sample was made of peripheral blood. The V call is TRBV18, the J call TRBJ1-3; possibly TRBD1 for D (5 bases). CDR3 in amino acids: CASSPAGGGNTIYF. The CDR3 DNA sequence: TGTGCCAGCTCACCTGCGGGGGGAGGAAACACCATATATTTT. Full variable domain (missing parts from reference TRBV18 and TRBJ1-3): NAGVMQNPRHLVRRRGQEARLRCSPMKGHSHVYWYRQLPEEGLKFMVYLQKENIIDESGMPKERFSAEFPKEGPSILRIQQVVRGDSAAYFCASSPAGGGNTIYFGEGSWLTVV.